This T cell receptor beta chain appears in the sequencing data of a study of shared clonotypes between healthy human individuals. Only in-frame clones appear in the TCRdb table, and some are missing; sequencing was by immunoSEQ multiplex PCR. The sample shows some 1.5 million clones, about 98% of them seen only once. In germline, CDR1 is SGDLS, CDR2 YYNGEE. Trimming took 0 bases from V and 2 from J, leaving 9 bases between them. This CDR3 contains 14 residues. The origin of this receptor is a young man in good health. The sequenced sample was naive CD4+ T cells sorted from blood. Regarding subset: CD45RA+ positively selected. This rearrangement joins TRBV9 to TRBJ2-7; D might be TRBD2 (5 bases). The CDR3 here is CASSVVGDAYEQYF. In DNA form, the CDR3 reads TGTGCCAGCAGCGTAGTCGGGGATGCCTACGAGCAGTACTTC. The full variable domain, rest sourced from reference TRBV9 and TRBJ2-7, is DSGVTQTPKHLITATGQRVTLRCSPRSGDLSVYWYQQSLDQGLQFLIQYYNGEERAKGNILERFSAQQFPDLHSELNLSSLELGDSALYFCASSVVGDAYEQYFGPGTRLTVT.